Detailed here is one TCR beta chain. The data were taken from a study of STAT5B mutations in CD4+ large granular lymphocyte leukemia. The CDR3 spans 15 residues. V lost 4 bases to trimming and J lost 6 bases; unmatched junction nucleotides: 9. Looked up from germline, CDR1 is SGHNT and CDR2 is YYREEE (reference sequence). The method was immunoSEQ multiplex PCR; TCRdb's version includes in-frame clones alone and lacks a portion of them. The top ten hold 0.97% of the sample, which has 30,000 to 35,000 clones, around 89% seen once. What was sequenced was CD4+ T cells from blood buffy coats. This chain uses TRBV5-4 with TRBJ1-2; TRBD1 matches 10 bases. The sequence was collected from a human donor in good health. In nucleotides, the CDR3 is TGTGCCAGCAGCACCCCGGGACAGGGGAGAAATGGCTACACCTTC. It yields the protein CASSTPGQGRNGYTF.